This T cell receptor beta chain derives from a study of PD-L1 blockade in urothelial cancer. Overall study: Administration of atezolizumab to patients began in about 2014, at 1,200 mg intravenously every 3 weeks. In terms of prior chemotherapy, patients had received 0 to 3 regimens. Blood-derived samples held a median around 140,000 T cells.

Some clones are missing from TCRdb's copy, which holds only in-frame ones; the method was immunoSEQ multiplex PCR. Of 85,000 to 130,000 clones in the sample, approximately 91% are singletons; the top ten hold 0.8% to 1%. Pretreatment sampling and on-treatment sampling together yielded between 1 and 8 samples for each patient. V trimming: 0 bases; J trimming: 4 bases; junction bases outside the gene matches: 12. CDR1 and CDR2 (germline): MNHEY, SMNVEV (reference sequence). This CDR3 has 19 residues. This sequence joins TRBV27 and TRBJ2-1, with 10 nucleotides matching TRBD2. The clonotype originates from a woman older than 75 with urothelial cancer. The sequences come from PBMCs, collected around atezolizumab (anti-PD-L1) treatment. CDR3 DNA: TGTGCCAGCAGTTTATCGCGCGGTAATCTAGCGGGAGCTTACAATGAGCAGTTCTTC. As protein: CASSLSRGNLAGAYNEQFF.